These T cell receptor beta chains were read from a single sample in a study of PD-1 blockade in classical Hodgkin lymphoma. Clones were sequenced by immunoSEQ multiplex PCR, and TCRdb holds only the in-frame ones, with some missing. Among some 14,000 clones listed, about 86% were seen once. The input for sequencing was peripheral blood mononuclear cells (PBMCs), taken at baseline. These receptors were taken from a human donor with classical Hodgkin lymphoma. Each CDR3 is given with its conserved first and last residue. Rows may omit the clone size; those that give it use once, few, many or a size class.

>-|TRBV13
CASSSAWGGQREQYF
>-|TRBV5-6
CASSPGPDSNQPQHF
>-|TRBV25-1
CASSEYAVKTEAFF
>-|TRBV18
CASSITTPTYEQYF
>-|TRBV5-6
CASSLGGPYNEQFF
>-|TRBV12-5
CASGLVGGRGSEAFF
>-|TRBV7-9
CASSSGIGGDSDSNQPQHF
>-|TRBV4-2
CASSQDPGRMGVNQPQHF
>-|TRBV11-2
CASSLAGEEKLFF
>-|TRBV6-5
CASSRPNKDTIYF
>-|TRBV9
CASSVAIHNEQFF
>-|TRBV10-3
CAISEAEGPQHF
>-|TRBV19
CASSIDGGNEQYF
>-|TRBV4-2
CASSQVGGNQPQHF
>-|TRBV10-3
CAISYSGYGYNEQFF
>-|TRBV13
CASSAGILAGSYNSPLHF
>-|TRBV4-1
CASSHRTSSRNEQFF
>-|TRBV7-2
CASSLGQGENYGYTF
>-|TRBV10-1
CASSESGSGKLFF
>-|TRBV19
CASSPGTAAGEQYF
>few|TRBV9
CASSVAGGNQPQHF
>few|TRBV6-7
CASSQLAGGHEQYF
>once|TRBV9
CASSVEGLAGDNEQFF
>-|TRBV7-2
CASSLAPGTGLLETQYF
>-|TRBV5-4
CASMYPGQYPNEQFF
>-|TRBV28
CASSLTGPQHF
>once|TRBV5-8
CASSSGPAVNQPQHF
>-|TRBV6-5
CAAHGTSGNTIYF
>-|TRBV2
CASKVNTGELFF
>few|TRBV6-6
CASSYEVMNTEAFF
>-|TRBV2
CASSDVTPEQPQHF
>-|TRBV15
CATSREGLRELFF
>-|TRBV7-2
CASSLTRTEAFF
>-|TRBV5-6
CASSLARVADTQYF